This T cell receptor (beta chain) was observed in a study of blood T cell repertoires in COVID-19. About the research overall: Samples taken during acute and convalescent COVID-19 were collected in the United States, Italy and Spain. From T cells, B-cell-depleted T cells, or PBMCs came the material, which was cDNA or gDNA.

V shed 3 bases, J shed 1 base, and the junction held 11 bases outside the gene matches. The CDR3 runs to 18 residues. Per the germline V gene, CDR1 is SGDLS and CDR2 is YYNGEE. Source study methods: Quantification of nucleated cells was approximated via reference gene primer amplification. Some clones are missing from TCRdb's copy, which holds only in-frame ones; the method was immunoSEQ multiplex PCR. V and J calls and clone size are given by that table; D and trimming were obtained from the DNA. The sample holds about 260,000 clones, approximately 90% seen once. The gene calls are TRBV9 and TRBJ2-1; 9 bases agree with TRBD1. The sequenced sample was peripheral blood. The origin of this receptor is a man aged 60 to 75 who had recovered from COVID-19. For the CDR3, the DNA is TGTGCCAGCAGCGCCTCTGAGATACAGGGGGCGTCCTACAATGAGCAGTTCTTC. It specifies CASSASEIQGASYNEQFF.